This record covers a single TCR beta chain. It has no known antigen specificity. Within one base of it there is no much larger clone, and no base qualities were kept. Collaborating institutions collected whole blood in K2EDTA tubes following their own protocols. Collaborator samples were shipped for TCRbeta analysis as frozen whole blood, isolated PBMCs, or DNA extracted from either sample type. Looking up the germline V gene yields CDR1 SGHVS and CDR2 FNYEAQ. Relative to germline, V is 4 bases shorter and J is 7 bases shorter, with 17 bases between their ends. Counted from cysteine to phenylalanine, this CDR3 has 14 amino acids. Just CDR3 DNA is preserved here, 42 bases in frame from base 1. TCRbeta CDR3 regions were amplified from genomic DNA by means of the immunoSEQ Assay, a bias-controlled multiplex PCR. Processing in the source paper ran as follows. The number of nucleated cells in each sample was estimated from the amplification of reference gene primers within the assay. To quantify the absolute abundance of each unique TCRbeta CDR3 rearrangement, sequence reads were collapsed and filtered. For each sample, productive Simpson clonality was calculated as the square root of Simpson's diversity index over productive rearrangements. TCRdb holds this immuneACCESS table with in-frame rearrangements only. Some clones are missing; in checked studies, unresolved V genes explain under half, and the rest has no known cause. That table is the source of V, J and clone size, and D and trimming were worked out from the DNA. Across this sample there are roughly 110,000 clones, with about 90% seen only once. The ten most abundant clones make up 4.9% of the sample.

These data come from a study of blood T cell repertoires in COVID-19 (TCRdb year 2020). The study in broad terms: Samples from collaborators originated in the United States, Italy and Spain and spanned both the acute and convalescent phases of COVID-19. A de-identified subject ID, COVID-19 status, age in years and sex were almost always included in the sample metadata. Deeply sampled blood TCRbeta repertoires from subjects exposed to, actively infected with, or recovered from COVID-19 were included in the dataset. Where available, HLA class I and class II types were obtained from metadata supplied by the sample provider rather than from assay-based typing. The samples were drawn from two sources: the first 160 participants of the ongoing ImmuneRACE study, and some 1,300 subjects contributed by 6 global collaborators. The repertoires were made available in a free public database intended to serve as a resource for research on the immune response to SARS-CoV-2. The prospective study material was composed of cDNA or gDNA derived from T cells, B-cell-depleted T cells, or PBMCs.

The research as a whole found: The amount of clinical and demographic metadata varied by source and participant and was provided uncurated.

Sample: peripheral blood. The rearranged chain carries TRBV7-6 and TRBJ2-7, and TRBD2 may be the D gene, going by 5 matching bases. The TCR comes from a man aged 40-49 years with active or convalescent COVID-19. The CDR3 protein is CASSSTRVVSEQYF. The nucleotides are TGTGCCAGCAGCTCAACTAGGGTCGTTTCGGAGCAGTACTTC.